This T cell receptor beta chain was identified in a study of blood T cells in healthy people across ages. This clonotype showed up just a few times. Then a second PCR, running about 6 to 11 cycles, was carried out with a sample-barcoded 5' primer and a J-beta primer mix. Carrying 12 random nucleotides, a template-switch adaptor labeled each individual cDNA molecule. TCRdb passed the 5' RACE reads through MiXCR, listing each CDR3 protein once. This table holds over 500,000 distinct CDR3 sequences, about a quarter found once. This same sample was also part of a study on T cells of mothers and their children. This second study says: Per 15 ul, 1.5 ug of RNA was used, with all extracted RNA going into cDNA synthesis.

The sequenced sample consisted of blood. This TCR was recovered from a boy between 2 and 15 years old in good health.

Here the CDR3 reads CSGQGPYEQYF. The CDR3 DNA reads TGCAGTGGGCAGGGCCCCTACGAGCAGTACTTC. The J gene is TRBJ2-5, the V gene TRBV20-1, with a weak D call TRBD1 (5 bases). The closer fit of TRBJ2-7 to the DNA end suggests the J call may be wrong. CDR3 size: 11 residues. The V gene's germline CDR1 is DFQATT and CDR2 SNEGSKA (reference sequence).